One and the same sample provided the 19 T cell receptor beta chains below, sequenced in a study of vaccination and CD4 T cells after COVID-19. Specified treatment: approximately 10-day PBMC culture with coronavirus spike peptide pools or control peptides (ViraFEST assay). The Oncomine TCR Beta short-read assay was applied to DNA of cultured CD4+ T cells. TCRdb recomputed calls from the PCR reads with MiXCR, one row per CDR3 protein. The repertoire holds about 8,700 distinct CDR3 sequences, with roughly 23% as singletons. For these TCRs, the target antigens are not known. Sequencing was carried out using cultured CD4+ T cells from blood. These receptors were obtained from a human donor with COVID-19.

The CDR3 is CASSWRGVTTNEKLFF. In DNA, the CDR3 is TGCGCCAGCAGCTGGAGGGGGGTTACAACTAATGAAAAACTGTTTTTT. The chain recombines TRBV5-1 with TRBJ1-4; the D gene is possibly TRBD1 (6 bases). Trimming removed 3 bases at V and 0 bases at J, with 12 bases between. This CDR3 has 16 amino acids. Looked up from germline, CDR1 is SGHRS and CDR2 is YFSETQ. The complete variable domain, with remaining parts taken from reference TRBV5-1 and TRBJ1-4, reads KAGVTQTPRYLIKTRGQQVTLSCSPISGHRSVSWYQQTPGQGLQFLFEYFSETQRNKGNFPGRFSGRQFSNSRSEMNVSTLELGDSALYLCASSWRGVTTNEKLFFGSGTQLSVL.

This rearrangement joins TRBV15 to TRBJ2-7, with D hard to call. The V and J ends lost 0 bases and 9 bases respectively, with 12 bases between them. The CDR3 runs to 13 residues. Germline V gives CDR1 LNHNV, CDR2 YYDKDF (reference sequence). In DNA form, the CDR3 reads TGTGCCACCAGCAGAGATATCAAGGCCGGGCAGTACTTC. Its translation: CATSRDIKAGQYF.

This clonotype was found a few times. The chain employs TRBV6-1 and TRBJ2-1, with TRBD2 matching over 10 bases. Germline lookup yields CDR1 MNHNS and CDR2 SASEGT. The CDR3 contains 16 residues. Unmatched junction bases numbered 10, after V lost 2 bases and J lost 9 bases. In nucleotides, the CDR3 is TGTGCCAGCAGTGAATATATGGCTAGCGGGGGCGGTGAGCAGTTCTTC. It specifies CASSEYMASGGGEQFF.

This clonotype appeared a few times. This sequence joins TRBV19 and TRBJ1-4; D gene ambiguous. V lost 6 bases, J lost 0 bases, and 5 bases lay in between. CDR3 length: 13 residues. Germline CDR1 LNHDA, CDR2 SQIVND (reference sequence). The CDR3 loop reads CASRVATNEKLFF. The CDR3 region has the DNA TGTGCCAGTAGGGTTGCAACTAATGAAAAACTGTTTTTT.

As regards this clonotype: A much larger clonotype is one base distant, so this may be a read error. This chain uses TRBV10-3 with TRBJ1-2; 8 bases match TRBD1. The CDR3 runs to 17 residues. The J segment lost 3 bases and the V segment lost 4 bases, leaving 13 bases of the junction unmatched. The germline gives CDR1 ENHRY, CDR2 SYGVKD. The DNA for the CDR3 is TGTGCCATCAGTGGGAGGACAGGGCGTCAGGGCGACTATGGCTACACCTTC. Amino acid sequence: CAISGRTGRQGDYGYTF.

This clonotype was counted between two and nine times. The J gene is TRBJ1-5, the V gene TRBV20-1; perhaps TRBD1 as D (6 bases). CDR1 is DFQATT and CDR2 is SNEGSKA in the germline V gene (reference sequence). The CDR3 totals 11 residues. V was pared by 0 bases and J by 16 bases, with 13 bases between. The CDR3 DNA is TGCAGTGCTAGAGACATCCGGGACATACATTTT. Translating it yields CSARDIRDIHF.

This clonotype was picked up a small number of times. This sequence joins TRBV28 and TRBJ1-4; D call uncertain. This CDR3 has 13 residues. CDR1 MDHEN and CDR2 SYDVKM come from the germline V gene. The V end lost 8 bases, the J end lost 3 bases, and 10 bases lay between the germline ends. In nucleotides, the CDR3 is TGTGCCAGCGTGTTCTCAGCTAATGAAAAACTGTTTTTT. Its protein is CASVFSANEKLFF.

This sequence joins TRBV7-9 and TRBJ1-1; tentatively, D is TRBD1 (6 bases). Germline CDR1 SEHNR, CDR2 FQNEAQ (reference sequence). The CDR3 is 13 residues long. Trimming removed 7 bases from V and 6 bases from J, with 15 bases in between. The CDR3 coding sequence is TGTGCCAGCACCCTAGGGGGGGTGGCTGAAGCTTTCTTT. This translates into CASTLGGVAEAFF.

This clonotype has more than one count but fewer than ten. The chain carries TRBV20-1 and TRBJ2-2, with 8 bases that match TRBD2. The length of the CDR3 is 14 residues. Trimming removed 3 bases from V and 6 bases from J; junction bases left unmatched: 6. Germline-derived CDR1 and CDR2 are DFQATT and SNEGSKA (reference sequence). The DNA of the CDR3 is TGCAGTGCTAGCACACCCGGGGGGGCCGGGGAGCTGTTTTTT. Amino acid sequence: CSASTPGGAGELFF.

This clonotype occurred a few times. V is TRBV6-2 or TRBV6-3 and J is TRBJ2-5; TRBD2 matches at 11 bases. This CDR3 comprises 14 residues. V gave up 6 bases and J gave up 6 bases; unmatched junction bases: 6. CDR1 and CDR2 (germline): MNHEY, SVGEGT. The CDR3 loop is CASRPTSGGKTQYF. CDR3 DNA sequence: TGTGCCAGCAGGCCTACTAGCGGGGGAAAGACCCAGTACTTC.

This clonotype was seen a handful of times. This chain uses TRBV11-2 with TRBJ2-5; 10 bases match TRBD2. Germline V gene sequence: CDR1 SGHAT, CDR2 FQNNGV. J gave up 5 bases and V 4 bases, and 7 bases lay outside the gene matches. The CDR3 loop spans 15 amino acids. The CDR3, as DNA: TGTGCCAGCAGCTCCAGCGGGGGGGCGTGGGAGACCCAGTACTTC. Amino acid sequence: CASSSSGGAWETQYF.

This clonotype was recorded a few times. V is TRBV6-5 and J is TRBJ1-1; D remains ambiguous. Germline CDR1 and CDR2: MNHEY and SVGAGI. Trimming pared 3 bases from V and 4 bases from J, leaving 9 bases between. The CDR3 runs to 13 residues. Here the CDR3 DNA reads TGTGCCAGCAGTTATTTGGGTTTCACTGAAGCTTTCTTT. It encodes CASSYLGFTEAFF.

This clonotype occurred a few times. The chain uses TRBV18 and TRBJ2-5, with TRBD2 identical over 8 bases. CDR3 length: 14 amino acids. After removal of 2 bases from V and 2 bases from J, the junction contained 1 base not matched to a gene. Per germline, CDR1 KGHSH and CDR2 LQKENI. The chain's CDR3 is CASSPTSGQETQYF. The CDR3 DNA follows: TGTGCCAGCTCACCAACTAGCGGACAAGAGACCCAGTACTTC.

This clonotype has more than one count but fewer than ten. The chain recombines TRBV12-3 or TRBV12-4 with TRBJ2-5; D is unresolved. Deletions cut 2 bases from V and 5 bases from J, with 9 bases between. CDR3 length: 13 amino acids. The CDR3 here is CASSLLRWETQYF. CDR3 sequence (DNA): TGTGCCAGCAGTTTATTGCGTTGGGAGACCCAGTACTTC.

This clonotype was seen just once. The chain is built from TRBV10-1 and TRBJ2-1; 10 bases are shared with TRBD1. The CDR3 is 15 amino acids. The V gene end was trimmed by 6 bases and the J gene end by 2 bases; junction bases not matched to a gene: 4. Germline V gene sequence: CDR1 WNHNN, CDR2 SYGVQD (reference sequence). The CDR3 here is CASRGTGATYNEQFF. The DNA for the CDR3 is TGCGCCAGCAGGGGGACAGGGGCCACCTACAATGAGCAGTTCTTC.

V is TRBV10-1 and J is TRBJ1-4, with 7 bases matching TRBD1. Germline V CDR1 and CDR2: WNHNN, SYGVQD (reference sequence). The CDR3 runs 11 residues. The ends lost 8 bases at V and 8 bases at J; junction bases unmatched: 2. CDR3 in DNA: TGCGCCAGCGGGACAGCAGAAAAACTGTTTTTT. This sequence encodes CASGTAEKLFF.

In its sample, this clonotype was seen a few times. This sequence joins TRBV7-9 and TRBJ2-3; D gene uncertain. This CDR3 is 12 amino acids long. V lost 5 bases, J lost 3 bases, and 6 bases lay in between. From germline, CDR1 is SEHNR and CDR2 FQNEAQ (reference sequence). CDR3 coding DNA: TGTGCCAGCAGCCAGCTGACAGATACGCAGTATTTT. Protein product: CASSQLTDTQYF.

The chain recombines TRBV6-1 with TRBJ2-1; 8 bases map to TRBD2. The CDR3 is 14 residues long. V lost 7 bases, J lost 8 bases, and 10 bases stayed unmatched. Germline V gene data show CDR1 as MNHNS and CDR2 as SASEGT. The CDR3 here is CASILGTSFHEQFF. The CDR3, as DNA: TGTGCCAGCATTCTGGGGACTAGTTTCCATGAGCAGTTCTTC.

This clonotype has only a few counts. The chain employs TRBV6-2 or TRBV6-3 and TRBJ2-7, with 8 bases aligning to TRBD1. Germline values: CDR1 MNHEY, CDR2 SVGEGT. The V gene end was trimmed by 8 bases and the J gene end by 5 bases; junction bases not matched to a gene: 11. This CDR3 contains 14 residues. The CDR3 coding sequence is TGTGCCAGCCTGGGGGACAGGTCCGCCCACGAGCAGTACTTC. Its translation: CASLGDRSAHEQYF.